The clone carrying this TCR beta chain was detected ten times or more. The antigen is undetermined. The CDR3 is 17 amino acids. Germline-derived CDR1 and CDR2 are MNHEY and SVGAGI. V lost 2 bases, J lost 0 bases, and 4 bases stayed unmatched. Specified time point: newly diagnosed GD, antithyroid drugs for less than 3 months. Construction of the TCR library relied on RNA isolated from PBMCs. This entry belongs to a study of regulatory T cells in long-lasting Graves disease. General study points: Analyses excluded thyroid tissue, covering peripheral blood alone. The study found lower TCR diversity in persistent Graves' patients than in newly diagnosed ones.

The TCR beta library used iRepertoire HTBI primers with Arm-PCR amplification of CDR3. MiXCR was run by TCRdb on the multiplex PCR reads, yielding one entry per CDR3 protein. The profile shows 520,000 or so distinct CDR3 sequences, around 12% of them singletons. These data are also associated with another study on T cells in Graves' hyperthyroidism and ophthalmopathy. That paper states: An absence of ophthalmopathy progression within 18 months meant stable Graves' hyperthyroidism. HTBI primers were employed in a first-round RT-PCR of the TCR CDR3.

The sequence was obtained from a woman under 40 with Graves disease. The specimen comprised peripheral blood mononuclear cells (PBMCs), sampled at new diagnosis, from a patient treated with antithyroid drugs. The chain combines TRBV6-5 with TRBJ2-6, with 7 bases that match TRBD2. The CDR3 here is CASSYAGAISGANVLTF. CDR3 sequence (DNA): TGTGCCAGCAGTTACGCGGGAGCCATCTCTGGGGCCAACGTCCTGACTTTC.